The 2 T cell receptor beta chains in this list originate from one sample, sequenced in a study of graft-versus-host responses after intestinal transplantation (dated by TCRdb to about 2021). The sample's time point, from its label and the paper: cells obtained before transplantation from donor or recipient. Their specific antigens are unknown. The library was built by means of the immunoSEQ multiplex PCR assay. The table was pulled from immuneACCESS by TCRdb, which kept in-frame rearrangements only. Such tables lose some clones; where checked, under half of the loss comes from unresolved V genes, and the rest has no known cause. The table for this sample lists 80,000 to 100,000 clones; roughly 92% of them were counted only once. Clones ranked in the top ten supply roughly 0.17% of the sample. Source: unstimulated CD4+ T cells sorted from spleen or lymph node cells, taken before intestinal transplant. Every receptor here comes from a human donor who received an intestinal transplant.

The V gene is TRBV9, the J gene TRBJ2-6, with TRBD1 identical over 8 bases. Germline assignment: CDR1 SGDLS and CDR2 YYNGEE. CDR3 length: 15 residues. J gave up 9 bases and V 3 bases, and 8 bases lay outside the gene matches. The CDR3 DNA follows: TGTGCCAGCAGCGACCGACAGGGGAGGTTCAACGTCCTGACTTTC. It specifies CASSDRQGRFNVLTF.

CDR3 residues: CASSLGGLAGTDTQYF. The DNA of the CDR3 is TGTGCCAGCAGCTTAGGGGGACTAGCGGGCACAGATACGCAGTATTTT. The chain joins TRBV7-9 to TRBJ2-3; 11 nucleotides match TRBD2. V lost 1 base to trimming and J lost 1 base; unmatched junction nucleotides: 1. There are 16 residues in the CDR3. Germline lookup yields CDR1 SEHNR and CDR2 FQNEAQ (reference sequence).